This T cell receptor beta chain derives from a study of vaccination effects on CD4 cells after COVID-19. Overall study results and limits: Marked clonal contraction of infection- and vaccine-induced clones was seen late after vaccination.

Only in-frame clones appear in the TCRdb table, and some are missing; sequencing was by immunoSEQ multiplex PCR. This repertoire shows about 41,000 clones, more than 65% found once; its top ten account for 2.9%. On this clone: Its cognate antigen is unknown.

CDR3 size: 11 residues. Germline lookup yields CDR1 SGHTA and CDR2 FQGNSA. V lost 2 bases and J 3 bases, leaving 0 bases between the germline ends. Peptide-pool stimulation followed by sequencing identified expanded antigen-specific CD4+ clonotypes in the ViraFEST assay. At the end of less than 12 days of culture, CD4+ T cells were isolated. Previously uninfected by SARS-CoV-2, the vaccine recipients also showed negative nucleocapsid antibodies. It was with about 10 IU/ml IL-2 and roughly 9.2 ug/ml peptides that 1.8 million or so PBMC per well were cultured. Each culture had half its medium swapped for IL-2 medium on days 3 and 7.

The rearrangement uses TRBV7-2 and TRBJ2-3; D gene uncertain. The TCR sequence derives from a human donor who received a COVID-19 vaccine. The source was CD4+ T cells from PBMCs cultured with HCoV-NL63 spike peptides, collected before COVID-19 vaccination. The CDR3 here is CASSLTDTQYF. The DNA of the CDR3 is TGTGCCAGCAGCTTAACAGATACGCAGTATTTT. The whole variable domain, filled in from reference TRBV7-2 and TRBJ2-3, reads GAGVSQSPSNKVTEKGKDVELRCDPISGHTALYWYRQSLGQGLEFLIYFQGNSAPDKSGLPSDRFSAERTGGSVSTLTIQRTQQEDSAVYLCASSLTDTQYFGPGTRLTVL.